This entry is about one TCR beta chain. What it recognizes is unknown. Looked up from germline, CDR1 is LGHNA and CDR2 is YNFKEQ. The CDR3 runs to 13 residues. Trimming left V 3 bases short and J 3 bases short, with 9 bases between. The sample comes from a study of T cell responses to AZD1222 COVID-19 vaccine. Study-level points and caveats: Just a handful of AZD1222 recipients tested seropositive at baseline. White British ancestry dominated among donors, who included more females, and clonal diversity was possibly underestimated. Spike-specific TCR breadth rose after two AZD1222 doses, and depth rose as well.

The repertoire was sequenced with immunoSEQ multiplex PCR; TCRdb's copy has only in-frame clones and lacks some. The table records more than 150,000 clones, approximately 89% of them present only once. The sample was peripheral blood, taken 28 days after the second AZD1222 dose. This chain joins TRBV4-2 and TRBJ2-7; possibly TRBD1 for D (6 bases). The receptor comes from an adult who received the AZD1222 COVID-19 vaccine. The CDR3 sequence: CASSHQGSYEQYF. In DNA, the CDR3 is TGTGCCAGCAGCCACCAGGGGAGCTACGAGCAGTACTTC.